These T cell receptor beta chains were read from a single sample in a study of cytomegalovirus exposure and HLA in healthy donors. The table came from immunoSEQ multiplex PCR; TCRdb's copy has only in-frame clones and leaves some out. The sample has about 120,000 clones; around 81% are singletons. Sequences were obtained from PBMCs. These receptors were collected from a young woman in good health and CMV-seronegative. CDR3s include the opening cysteine and the closing phenylalanine or tryptophan. The D gene is left open where the match is weak. Clone size is shown for a subset of rows, as once, few, many or a class of expanded clone.

v_gene	d_gene	j_gene	abundance	CDR3aa	CDR3nt
TRBV19	TRBD2	TRBJ2-1	once	CASRPPGLHYNEQFF	TGTGCCAGTAGACCACCGGGACTACACTACAATGAGCAGTTCTTC
TRBV7-2	TRBD2	TRBJ2-1	NA	CASSGLAGRAEQFF	TGTGCCAGCAGCGGACTAGCGGGGAGGGCTGAGCAGTTCTTC
TRBV9	TRBD1	TRBJ2-1	NA	CASSSGDRAGDEQFF	TGTGCCAGCAGCTCAGGAGACAGGGCTGGGGATGAGCAGTTCTTC
TRBV7-9	TRBD2	TRBJ2-2	NA	CASRSLAGSATGELFF	TGTGCCAGCAGGTCACTAGCGGGAAGTGCCACCGGGGAGCTGTTTTTT
TRBV5-1	NA	TRBJ2-2	NA	CASSPGGVPGELFF	TGCGCCAGCAGCCCCGGGGGTGTACCCGGGGAGCTGTTTTTT
TRBV27	NA	TRBJ2-1	once	CASSLRAGRISSYNEQFF	TGTGCCAGCAGTTTAAGGGCGGGGCGGATAAGCTCCTACAATGAGCAGTTCTTC
TRBV12-5	TRBD1	TRBJ2-3	NA	CASKQGAHTDTQYF	TGTGCTAGCAAACAGGGGGCACACACAGATACGCAGTATTTT
TRBV5-8	TRBD1	TRBJ2-7	few	CASSVTGTGSSYEQYF	TGTGCCAGCAGCGTTACCGGGACAGGGAGTTCCTACGAGCAGTACTTC
TRBV25-1	TRBD1	TRBJ1-2	NA	CASSRGQGLDYGYTF	TGTGCCAGCAGTCGCGGACAGGGGCTGGACTATGGCTACACCTTC
TRBV30	TRBD2	TRBJ2-2	NA	CAWSRGGDTGELFF	TGTGCCTGGAGTCGGGGGGGGGACACCGGGGAGCTGTTTTTT
TRBV28	TRBD2	TRBJ2-3	NA	CASSPPGGRGTDTQYF	TGTGCCAGCAGTCCCCCCGGCGGGAGGGGAACAGATACGCAGTATTTT
TRBV5-4	TRBD2	TRBJ2-1	NA	CASSPGLAGGQDEQFF	TGTGCCAGCAGCCCGGGACTAGCGGGAGGGCAGGATGAGCAGTTCTTC
TRBV2	TRBD1	TRBJ1-4	NA	CASSASDRGNEKLFF	TGTGCCAGCAGCGCCAGCGACAGGGGTAATGAAAAACTGTTTTTT
TRBV19	TRBD1	TRBJ1-2	NA	CASSMDTGTGAVYGYTF	TGTGCCAGTAGTATGGACACAGGGACAGGGGCTGTCTATGGCTACACCTTC
TRBV27	TRBD1	TRBJ1-1	once	CASSLQGGEQGGTEAFF	TGTGCCAGCAGTTTACAGGGTGGGGAACAGGGGGGGACTGAAGCTTTCTTT
TRBV5-1	NA	TRBJ1-2	once	CASSLDRQGGYGYTF	TGCGCCAGCAGCTTGGATAGGCAGGGAGGCTATGGCTACACCTTC
TRBV7-9	TRBD1	TRBJ1-1	NA	CASSGGRDRTNTEAFF	TGTGCCAGCAGCGGCGGCCGGGACAGGACTAACACTGAAGCTTTCTTT
TRBV9	TRBD2	TRBJ2-7	NA	CASSDEKLAGRGIEQYF	TGTGCCAGCAGCGACGAGAAACTAGCGGGCCGGGGGATAGAGCAGTACTTC
TRBV6-5	TRBD1	TRBJ2-4	NA	CASSRQGENIQYF	TGTGCCAGCAGCCGACAGGGAGAAAACATTCAGTACTTC
TRBV19	NA	TRBJ2-1	NA	CASSGSRNEQFF	TGTGCCAGTAGCGGGAGTAGAAATGAGCAGTTCTTC
TRBV28	NA	TRBJ2-5	NA	CASSREGIQETQYF	TGTGCCAGCAGTAGAGAGGGCATCCAAGAGACCCAGTACTTC
TRBV5-1	TRBD2	TRBJ2-1	NA	CASGPSGSSYNEQFF	TGCGCCAGCGGGCCTAGCGGTAGCTCCTACAATGAGCAGTTCTTC
TRBV5-1	TRBD2	TRBJ2-7	NA	CASSLQSPHLGGAYEQYF	TGCGCCAGCAGCTTGCAATCGCCCCATTTGGGGGGGGCCTACGAGCAGTACTTC
TRBV15	NA	TRBJ2-3	NA	CATSPGWRESTDTQYF	TGTGCCACCAGCCCCGGGTGGCGGGAAAGCACAGATACGCAGTATTTT
TRBV7-9	TRBD2	TRBJ2-3	NA	CASSLGLAVNTDTQYF	TGTGCCAGCAGCCTTGGACTAGCGGTCAACACAGATACGCAGTATTTT
TRBV5-6	NA	TRBJ2-1	NA	CASNPTTYHEQFF	TGTGCCAGCAACCCCACCACCTACCATGAGCAGTTCTTC
TRBV5-6	TRBD1	TRBJ2-4	NA	CASSLQGGAKNIQYF	TGTGCCAGCAGTTTACAGGGGGGTGCCAAAAACATTCAGTACTTC
TRBV28	TRBD2	TRBJ2-1	NA	CASTPLLGREGTREQFF	TGTGCCAGCACGCCCCTCTTGGGGCGGGAGGGGACACGTGAGCAGTTCTTC